This T cell receptor (beta chain) originates from a study of regulatory T cells in long-lasting Graves disease. iRepertoire HTBI primers and Arm-PCR of CDR3 regions built TCR beta libraries. TCRdb reprocessed the multiplex PCR reads via MiXCR and lists one record per CDR3 protein. The sample shows about 460,000 distinct CDR3 sequences, under 25% of them seen only once. The CDR3 spans 15 residues. Germline V lookup: CDR1 MDHEN, CDR2 SYDVKM. The V gene end was trimmed by 6 bases and the J gene end by 11 bases; junction bases not matched to a gene: 14. Specified time point: persistent/refractory GD, antithyroid drugs over 5 years with positive TRAb. The TCR library was prepared using RNA isolated from PBMCs. This clonotype was detected many times.

The sequencing here drew on peripheral blood mononuclear cells (PBMCs), taken when the disease was refractory, from a patient treated with antithyroid drugs. The chain employs TRBV28 and TRBJ1-1, with 11 bases fitting TRBD1. This sequence was found in a female donor with Graves disease. The CDR3 bases are TGTGCCAGCAGCCCCCCCGGACAGGGGGCTATTGGGGCTTTCTTT. This sequence encodes CASSPPGQGAIGAFF.